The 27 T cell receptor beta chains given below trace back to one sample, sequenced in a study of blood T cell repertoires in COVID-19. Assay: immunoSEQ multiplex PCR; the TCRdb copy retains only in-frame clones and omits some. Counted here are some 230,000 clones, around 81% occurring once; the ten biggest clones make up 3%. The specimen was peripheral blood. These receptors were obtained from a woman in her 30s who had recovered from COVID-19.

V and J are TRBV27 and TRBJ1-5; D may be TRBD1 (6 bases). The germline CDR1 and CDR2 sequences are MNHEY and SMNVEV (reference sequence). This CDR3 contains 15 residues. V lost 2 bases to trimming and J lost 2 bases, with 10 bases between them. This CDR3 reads CASSLNRAGNQPQHF. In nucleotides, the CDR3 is TGTGCCAGCAGTTTAAACAGGGCTGGCAATCAGCCCCAGCATTTT.

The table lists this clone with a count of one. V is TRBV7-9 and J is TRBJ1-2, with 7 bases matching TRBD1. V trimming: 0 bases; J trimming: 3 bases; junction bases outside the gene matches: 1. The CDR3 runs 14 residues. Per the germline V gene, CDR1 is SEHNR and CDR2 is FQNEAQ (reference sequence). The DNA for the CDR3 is TGTGCCAGCAGCTTAGCAGGGGGCGACTATGGCTACACCTTC. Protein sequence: CASSLAGGDYGYTF.

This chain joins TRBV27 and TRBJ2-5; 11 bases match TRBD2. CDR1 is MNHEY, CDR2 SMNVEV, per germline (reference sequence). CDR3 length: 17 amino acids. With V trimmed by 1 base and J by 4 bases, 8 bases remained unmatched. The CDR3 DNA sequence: TGTGCCAGCAGTTTATGGGCCGGGACTAGCGGATCAGAGACCCAGTACTTC. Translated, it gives CASSLWAGTSGSETQYF.

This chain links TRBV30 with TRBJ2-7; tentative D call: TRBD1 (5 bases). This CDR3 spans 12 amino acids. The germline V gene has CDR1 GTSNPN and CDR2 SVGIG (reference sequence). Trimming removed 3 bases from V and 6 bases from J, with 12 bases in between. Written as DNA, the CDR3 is TGTGCCTGGAGCAGGGAAGTTGCCGAGCAGTACTTC. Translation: CAWSREVAEQYF.

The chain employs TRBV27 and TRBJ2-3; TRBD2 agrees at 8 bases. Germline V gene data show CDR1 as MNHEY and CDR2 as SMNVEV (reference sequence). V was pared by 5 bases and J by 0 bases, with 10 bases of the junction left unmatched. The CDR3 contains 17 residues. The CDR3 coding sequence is TGTGCCAGCAGTCTCATCCGGTCGGGGGGGAGCACAGATACGCAGTATTTT. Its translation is CASSLIRSGGSTDTQYF.

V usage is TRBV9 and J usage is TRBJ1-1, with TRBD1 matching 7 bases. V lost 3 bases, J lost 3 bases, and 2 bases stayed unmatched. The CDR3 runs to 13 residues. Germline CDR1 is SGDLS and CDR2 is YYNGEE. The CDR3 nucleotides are TGTGCCAGCAGCGCCGACAGGGACACTGAAGCTTTCTTT. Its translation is CASSADRDTEAFF.

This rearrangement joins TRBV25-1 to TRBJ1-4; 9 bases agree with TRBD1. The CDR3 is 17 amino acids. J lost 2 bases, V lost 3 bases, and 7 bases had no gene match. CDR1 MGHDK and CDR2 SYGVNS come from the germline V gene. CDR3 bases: TGTGCCAGCAGTGATTTACAGGGGGCGCCTACTAATGAAAAACTGTTTTTT. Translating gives CASSDLQGAPTNEKLFF.

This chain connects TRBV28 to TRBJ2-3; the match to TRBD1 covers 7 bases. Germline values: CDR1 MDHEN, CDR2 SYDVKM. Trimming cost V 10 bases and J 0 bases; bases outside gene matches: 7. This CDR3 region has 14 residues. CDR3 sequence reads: CATDRVSSTDTQYF. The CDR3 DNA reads TGTGCCACCGACAGGGTTTCTAGCACAGATACGCAGTATTTT.

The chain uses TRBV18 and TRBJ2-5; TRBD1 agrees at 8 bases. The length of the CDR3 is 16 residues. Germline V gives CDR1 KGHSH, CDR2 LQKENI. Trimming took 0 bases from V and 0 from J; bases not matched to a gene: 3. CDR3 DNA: TGTGCCAGCTCACCACCGAGGACAGGGTACCAAGAGACCCAGTACTTC. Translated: CASSPPRTGYQETQYF.

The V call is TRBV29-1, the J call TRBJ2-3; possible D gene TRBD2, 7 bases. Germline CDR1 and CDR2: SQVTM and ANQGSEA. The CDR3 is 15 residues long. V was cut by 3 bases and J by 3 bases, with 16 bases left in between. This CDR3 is CSVDQGGGGTDTQYF. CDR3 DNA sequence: TGCAGCGTTGACCAAGGGGGGGGAGGAACAGATACGCAGTATTTT.

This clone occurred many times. The CDR3 sequence is CASRGLAGGTDTQYF. DNA for the CDR3: TGTGCCAGTAGGGGACTAGCGGGAGGGACAGATACGCAGTATTTT. This chain connects TRBV19 to TRBJ2-3; 16 nucleotides align to TRBD2. Germline CDR1 and CDR2: LNHDA and SQIVND (reference sequence). The CDR3 consists of 15 residues. Trimming cost V 6 bases and J 3 bases; bases outside gene matches: 0.

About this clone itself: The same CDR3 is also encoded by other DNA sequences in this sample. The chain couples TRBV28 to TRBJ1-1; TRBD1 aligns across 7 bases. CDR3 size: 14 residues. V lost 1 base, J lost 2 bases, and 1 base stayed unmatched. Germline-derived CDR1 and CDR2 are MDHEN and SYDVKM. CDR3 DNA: TGTGCCAGCAGTTTATTAGGGGGCAACACTGAAGCTTTCTTT. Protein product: CASSLLGGNTEAFF.

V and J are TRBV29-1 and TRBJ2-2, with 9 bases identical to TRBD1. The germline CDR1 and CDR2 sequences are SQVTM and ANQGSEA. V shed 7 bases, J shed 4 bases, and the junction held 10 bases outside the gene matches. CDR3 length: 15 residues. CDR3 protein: CSALFGGQGTGELFF. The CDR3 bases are TGCAGCGCCCTATTCGGGGGACAGGGCACCGGGGAGCTGTTTTTT.

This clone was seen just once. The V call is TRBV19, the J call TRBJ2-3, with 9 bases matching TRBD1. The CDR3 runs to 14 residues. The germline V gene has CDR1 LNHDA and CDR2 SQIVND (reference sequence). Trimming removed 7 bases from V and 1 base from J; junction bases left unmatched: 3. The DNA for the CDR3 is TGTGCCAGTACCCGGACAGGGGGCACAGATACGCAGTATTTT. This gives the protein CASTRTGGTDTQYF.

CDR3 sequence (DNA): TGTGCCAGCAGCTTAGCAGGGGGCAACAATGAGCAGTTCTTC. The encoded protein is CASSLAGGNNEQFF. V is TRBV7-7 and J is TRBJ2-1; TRBD1 matches at 7 bases. The V gene end was trimmed by 0 bases and the J gene end by 5 bases; junction bases not matched to a gene: 1. Germline values: CDR1 SSHAT, CDR2 FNYEAQ (reference sequence). This CDR3 region has 14 residues.

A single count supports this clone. The CDR3 reads CASSFGLAGGLPTSDTQYF. CDR3 DNA sequence: TGTGCCAGCAGTTTCGGACTAGCGGGCGGGCTGCCCACGTCAGATACGCAGTATTTT. This chain connects TRBV28 to TRBJ2-3; TRBD2 aligns across 11 bases. The V gene end was trimmed by 3 bases and the J gene end by 4 bases; junction bases not matched to a gene: 15. In germline, CDR1 is MDHEN, CDR2 SYDVKM. The length of the CDR3 is 19 residues.

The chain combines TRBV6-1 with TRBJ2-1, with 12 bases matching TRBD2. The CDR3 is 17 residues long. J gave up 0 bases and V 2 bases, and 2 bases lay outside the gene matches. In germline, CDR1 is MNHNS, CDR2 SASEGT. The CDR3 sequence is CASSEPGLAGSYNEQFF. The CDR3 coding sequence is TGTGCCAGCAGTGAACCGGGACTAGCGGGCTCCTACAATGAGCAGTTCTTC.

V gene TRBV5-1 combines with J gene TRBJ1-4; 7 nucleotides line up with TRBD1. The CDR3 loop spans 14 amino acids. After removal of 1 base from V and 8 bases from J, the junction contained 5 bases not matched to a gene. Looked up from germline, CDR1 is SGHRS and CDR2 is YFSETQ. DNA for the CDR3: TGCGCCAGCAGCTTGCACACAGGGGAAGAAAAACTGTTTTTT. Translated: CASSLHTGEEKLFF.

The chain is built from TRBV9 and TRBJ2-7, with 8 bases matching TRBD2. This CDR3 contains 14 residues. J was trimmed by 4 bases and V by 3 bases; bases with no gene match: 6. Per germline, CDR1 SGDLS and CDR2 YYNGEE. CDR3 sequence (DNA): TGTGCCAGCAGCGGGGCGGGAGGAGGGTACGAGCAGTACTTC. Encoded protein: CASSGAGGGYEQYF. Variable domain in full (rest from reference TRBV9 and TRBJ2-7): DSGVTQTPKHLITATGQRVTLRCSPRSGDLSVYWYQQSLDQGLQFLIQYYNGEERAKGNILERFSAQQFPDLHSELNLSSLELGDSALYFCASSGAGGGYEQYFGPGTRLTVT.

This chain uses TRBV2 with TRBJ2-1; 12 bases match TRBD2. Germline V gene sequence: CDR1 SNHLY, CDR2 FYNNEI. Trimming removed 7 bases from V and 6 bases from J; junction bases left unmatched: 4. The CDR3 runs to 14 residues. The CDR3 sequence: CASTSTSGSNEQFF. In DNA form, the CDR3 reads TGTGCCAGCACCTCGACTAGCGGGAGCAATGAGCAGTTCTTC.

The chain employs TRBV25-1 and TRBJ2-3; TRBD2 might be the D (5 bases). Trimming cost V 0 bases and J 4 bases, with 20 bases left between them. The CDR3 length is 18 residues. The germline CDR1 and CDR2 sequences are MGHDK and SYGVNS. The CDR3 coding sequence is TGTGCCAGCAGTGAATACCCCCCGGGATGGGCAGTAGCAGATACGCAGTATTTT. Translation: CASSEYPPGWAVADTQYF.

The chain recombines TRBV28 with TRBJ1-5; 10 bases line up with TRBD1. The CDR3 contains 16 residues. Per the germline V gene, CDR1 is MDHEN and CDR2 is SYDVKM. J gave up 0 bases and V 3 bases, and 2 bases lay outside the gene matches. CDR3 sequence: CASSLGQGYSNQPQHF. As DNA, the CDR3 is TGTGCCAGCAGTTTGGGACAGGGGTATAGCAATCAGCCCCAGCATTTT.

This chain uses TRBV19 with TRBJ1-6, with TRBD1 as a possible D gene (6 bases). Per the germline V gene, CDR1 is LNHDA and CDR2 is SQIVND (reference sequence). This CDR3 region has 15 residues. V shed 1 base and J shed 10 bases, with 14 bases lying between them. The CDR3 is CASSIVTTGTSPLHF. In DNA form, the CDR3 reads TGTGCCAGTAGTATAGTTACAACAGGGACATCACCCCTCCACTTT. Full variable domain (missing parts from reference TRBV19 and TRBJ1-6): DGGITQSPKYLFRKEGQNVTLSCEQNLNHDAMYWYRQDPGQGLRLIYYSQIVNDFQKGDIAEGYSVSREKKESFPLTVTSAQKNPTAFYLCASSIVTTGTSPLHFGNGTRLTVT.

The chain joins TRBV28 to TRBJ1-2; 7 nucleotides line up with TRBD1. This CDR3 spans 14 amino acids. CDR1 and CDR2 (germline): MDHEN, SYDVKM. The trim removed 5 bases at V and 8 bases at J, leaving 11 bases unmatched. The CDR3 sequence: CASSGSGGGDGYTF. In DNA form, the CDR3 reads TGTGCCAGCAGTGGATCGGGAGGGGGCGACGGCTACACCTTC.

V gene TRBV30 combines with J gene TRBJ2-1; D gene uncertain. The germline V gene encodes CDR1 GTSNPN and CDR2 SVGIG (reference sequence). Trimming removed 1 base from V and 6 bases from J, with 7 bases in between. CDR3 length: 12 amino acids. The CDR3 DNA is TGTGCCTGGAGTGACCTAGTCAATGAGCAGTTCTTC. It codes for CAWSDLVNEQFF. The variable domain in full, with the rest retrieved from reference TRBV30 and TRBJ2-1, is SQTIHQWPATLVQPVGSPLSLECTVEGTSNPNLYWYRQAAGRGLQLLFYSVGIGQISSEVPQNLSASRPQDRQFILSSKKLLLSDSGFYLCAWSDLVNEQFFGPGTRLTVL.

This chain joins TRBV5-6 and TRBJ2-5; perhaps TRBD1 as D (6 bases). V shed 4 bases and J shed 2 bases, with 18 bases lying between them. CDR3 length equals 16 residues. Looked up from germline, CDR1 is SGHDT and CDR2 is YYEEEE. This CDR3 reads CASSGHRVSPQETQYF. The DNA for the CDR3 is TGTGCCAGCAGCGGACACAGGGTTTCTCCTCAAGAGACCCAGTACTTC.

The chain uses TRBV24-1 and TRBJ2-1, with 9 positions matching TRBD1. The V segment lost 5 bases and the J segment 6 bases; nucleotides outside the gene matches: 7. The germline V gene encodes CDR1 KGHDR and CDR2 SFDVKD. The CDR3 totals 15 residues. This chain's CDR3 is CATSVPGQGSNEQFF. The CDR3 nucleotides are TGTGCCACCAGTGTCCCGGGACAGGGATCCAATGAGCAGTTCTTC.